The rows below give T cell receptor beta chains drawn from one sample of a study of cytotoxic CD8 clonotypes in ibrutinib-treated CLL. TCRdb keeps only in-frame clones here, not all; method: immunoSEQ multiplex PCR. The profile shows approximately 140,000 clones, approximately 90% of them singletons. Material: PBMCs, obtained after 12 months of ibrutinib treatment. These receptors all come from a human donor with chronic lymphocytic leukemia. CDR3s include the opening cysteine and the closing phenylalanine or tryptophan. Each record gives: CDR3 DNA, CDR3 protein, V gene, D gene, clone size, J gene, CDR3 length. The D gene is left open where the match is weak. Size tells how often a clone was seen (once, few, many) or the class of an expanded clone, and some rows leave it out.

CDR3 DNA: TGTGCCAGCAGGCCAGGACATAACTCCTACGAGCAGTACTTC
CDR3 protein: CASRPGHNSYEQYF
V gene: TRBV6-1
D gene: NA
clone size: NA
J gene: TRBJ2-7
CDR3 length: 14

CDR3 DNA: TGTGCCACCCAGGCACCAGCGGGAGCCCGCGAGCAGTTCTTC
CDR3 protein: CATQAPAGAREQFF
V gene: TRBV5-4
D gene: TRBD2
clone size: NA
J gene: TRBJ2-1
CDR3 length: 14

CDR3 DNA: TGTGCCACCAGCAGAGATCGTCGGGGCGGGAGACTCTTC
CDR3 protein: CATSRDRRGGRLF
V gene: TRBV15
D gene: TRBD2
clone size: NA
J gene: TRBJ2-1
CDR3 length: 13

CDR3 DNA: TGTGCCAGCCCTGCACCGGGTCTTAACACAGATACGCAGTATTTT
CDR3 protein: CASPAPGLNTDTQYF
V gene: TRBV7-9
D gene: NA
clone size: NA
J gene: TRBJ2-3
CDR3 length: 15

CDR3 DNA: TGTGCCAGCAGCGTAGGGGGATTCAATCAGCCCCAGCATTTT
CDR3 protein: CASSVGGFNQPQHF
V gene: TRBV9
D gene: NA
clone size: NA
J gene: TRBJ1-5
CDR3 length: 14

CDR3 DNA: TGTGCCAGCAGCAATAGACCCCCGTCCTACGAGCAGTACTTC
CDR3 protein: CASSNRPPSYEQYF
V gene: TRBV6-5
D gene: NA
clone size: NA
J gene: TRBJ2-7
CDR3 length: 14

CDR3 DNA: TGTGCCAGTAGTATATTTGGCGGGACCCAAATTAGCAATCAGCCCCAGCATTTT
CDR3 protein: CASSIFGGTQISNQPQHF
V gene: TRBV19
D gene: NA
clone size: once
J gene: TRBJ1-5
CDR3 length: 18

CDR3 DNA: TGTGCCAGCAGCTTAGGGCCCTCATGGGGAAACGAGCAGTACTTC
CDR3 protein: CASSLGPSWGNEQYF
V gene: TRBV13
D gene: NA
clone size: NA
J gene: TRBJ2-7
CDR3 length: 15

CDR3 DNA: TGCGCCATTGCCGGGACTAGCGTTGGGGAGCTGTTTTTT
CDR3 protein: CAIAGTSVGELFF
V gene: TRBV10-1
D gene: TRBD2
clone size: NA
J gene: TRBJ2-2
CDR3 length: 13

CDR3 DNA: TGTGCCAGCTCATCATCGACTAGCGCTGCCTACGAGCAGTACTTC
CDR3 protein: CASSSSTSAAYEQYF
V gene: TRBV18
D gene: TRBD2
clone size: once
J gene: TRBJ2-7
CDR3 length: 15